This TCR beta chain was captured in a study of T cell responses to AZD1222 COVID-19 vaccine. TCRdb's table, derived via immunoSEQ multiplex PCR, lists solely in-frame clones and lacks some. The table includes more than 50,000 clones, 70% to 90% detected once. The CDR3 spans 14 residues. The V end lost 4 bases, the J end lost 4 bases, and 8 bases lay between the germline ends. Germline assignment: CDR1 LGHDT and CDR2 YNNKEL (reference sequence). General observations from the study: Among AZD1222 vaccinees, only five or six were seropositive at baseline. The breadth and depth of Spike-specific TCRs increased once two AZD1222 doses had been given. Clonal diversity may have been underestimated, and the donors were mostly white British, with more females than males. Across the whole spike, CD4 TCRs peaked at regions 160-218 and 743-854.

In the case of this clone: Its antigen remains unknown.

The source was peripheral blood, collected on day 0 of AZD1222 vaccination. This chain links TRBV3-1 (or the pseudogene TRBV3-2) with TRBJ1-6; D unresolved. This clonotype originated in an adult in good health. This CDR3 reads CASSREDYNSPLHF. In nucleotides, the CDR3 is TGTGCCAGCAGCCGTGAAGATTATAATTCACCCCTCCACTTT.